Presented here are 27 T cell receptor beta chains from one specimen sequenced in a study of vaccination effects on CD4 cells after COVID-19 (dated by TCRdb to 2022 to 2024). The antigens for these receptors are not known. The method was the immunoSEQ multiplex PCR assay. Not all clones reach the TCRdb copy of this immuneACCESS table, which keeps in-frame sequences only. Checked studies attribute under half of the gap to unresolved V genes and leave the rest unexplained. The sample profile shows about 73,000 clones; approximately 73% of them were found once. The leading ten clones occupy roughly 2% of the sample. After around 10 days of culture, CD4+ T cells were isolated with the EasySep CD4+ T cell isolation kit. Each participant received two doses of an mRNA SARS-CoV-2 vaccine, either BNT162b2 or mRNA-1273. The sequencing here drew on CD4+ T cells from PBMCs cultured without peptide, taken after COVID-19 vaccination. The source is a human donor who received a COVID-19 vaccine.

V is TRBV5-4 and J is TRBJ1-1, with 9 bases identical to TRBD1. V was pared by 4 bases and J by 5 bases, with 3 bases of the junction left unmatched. The CDR3 is 13 amino acids. CDR1 is SGHNT and CDR2 is YYREEE in the germline V gene (reference sequence). This chain's CDR3 is CASSRDRDTEAFF. The CDR3 region has the DNA TGTGCCAGCAGCCGGGACAGGGATACTGAAGCTTTCTTT.

The genes are TRBV18 and TRBJ1-1; D is unclear. Germline-derived CDR1 and CDR2 are KGHSH and LQKENI. The CDR3 runs 14 residues. Trimming shortened V by 3 bases and J by 7 bases, and 15 bases separated the two germline ends. CDR3 nucleotides: TGTGCCAGCTCACCCCGGTTGGCGGTGGGTGAAGCTTTCTTT. Its protein is CASSPRLAVGEAFF. Complete variable domain (other parts from reference TRBV18 and TRBJ1-1): NAGVMQNPRHLVRRRGQEARLRCSPMKGHSHVYWYRQLPEEGLKFMVYLQKENIIDESGMPKERFSAEFPKEGPSILRIQQVVRGDSAAYFCASSPRLAVGEAFFGQGTRLTVV.

The genes are TRBV19 and TRBJ2-7, with D tentatively TRBD1 (6 bases). This CDR3 spans 12 amino acids. V was shortened by 6 bases and J by 4 bases, with 10 bases between the two germline ends. Germline values: CDR1 LNHDA, CDR2 SQIVND (reference sequence). Here the CDR3 reads CASSRQAYEQYV. The CDR3 region has the DNA TGTGCCAGTAGCAGACAGGCGTACGAGCAGTACGTC.

V gene TRBV2 combines with J gene TRBJ2-5, with a weak D call TRBD2 (5 bases). Trimming took 2 bases from V and 4 from J, leaving 8 bases between them. Looked up from germline, CDR1 is SNHLY and CDR2 is FYNNEI. The CDR3 runs 13 residues. The CDR3 nucleotides read TGTGCCAGCAGTGAAAACCGGGGAGAGACCCAGTACTTC. Its protein is CASSENRGETQYF.

The chain recombines TRBV28 with TRBJ1-6, with 10 bases fitting TRBD1. Trimming cost V 2 bases and J 6 bases; bases outside gene matches: 1. Germline lookup yields CDR1 MDHEN and CDR2 SYDVKM. The CDR3 consists of 15 residues. The CDR3 sequence: CASSLRTGGNSPLHF. The DNA of the CDR3 is TGTGCCAGCAGTTTACGGACAGGGGGTAATTCACCCCTCCACTTT. The whole variable domain, remainder taken from reference TRBV28 and TRBJ1-6, is DVKVTQSSRYLVKRTGEKVFLECVQDMDHENMFWYRQDPGLGLRLIYFSYDVKMKEKGDIPEGYSVSREKKERFSLILESASTNQTSMYLCASSLRTGGNSPLHFGNGTRLTVT.

This clone has more than one count but fewer than ten. CDR3: CAWSRHLNTGELFF. The CDR3 DNA reads as TGTGCCTGGAGCCGACACCTAAACACCGGGGAGCTGTTTTTT. The genes are TRBV30 and TRBJ2-2; D unclear. The CDR3 covers 14 residues. V lost 3 bases, J lost 2 bases, and 10 bases lay in between. Germline loops: CDR1 GTSNPN, CDR2 SVGIG (reference sequence).

The sample holds one count of this clone. The chain couples TRBV6-6 to TRBJ2-1; 14 bases map to TRBD2. The CDR3 length is 15 residues. From germline, CDR1 is MNHNY and CDR2 SVGAGI (reference sequence). V trimming: 6 bases; J trimming: 2 bases; junction bases outside the gene matches: 0. The CDR3 DNA follows: TGTGCCAGCAGGGGACTAGCGGGGGCCTACAATGAGCAGTTCTTC. This gives the protein CASRGLAGAYNEQFF.

The CDR3 sequence: CASSPRTGMGEQYV. Written as DNA, the CDR3 is TGTGCCAGCAGCCCCCGGACAGGGATGGGCGAGCAGTACGTC. This chain uses TRBV7-2 with TRBJ2-7, with 8 nucleotides matching TRBD1. This CDR3 spans 14 amino acids. Trimming cost V 5 bases and J 6 bases; bases outside gene matches: 9. CDR1 is SGHTA and CDR2 is FQGNSA in the germline V gene.

In DNA form, the CDR3 reads TGTGCCAGCAGTTTATTCGGGGGAGTAGCGGGGGGGCCTCATGAGCAGTTCTTC. It specifies CASSLFGGVAGGPHEQFF. The chain carries TRBV27 and TRBJ2-1; 11 bases are a match to TRBD2. Germline V gene sequence: CDR1 MNHEY, CDR2 SMNVEV (reference sequence). J was trimmed by 8 bases and V by 1 base; bases with no gene match: 13. The CDR3 runs to 18 residues.

The chain recombines TRBV3-1 (or the pseudogene TRBV3-2) with TRBJ2-3; no definite D call. Germline loops: CDR1 LGHDT, CDR2 YNNKEL (reference sequence). The V end lost 3 bases, the J end lost 4 bases, and 8 bases lay between the germline ends. The CDR3 totals 13 residues. CDR3 amino acids: CASSQNMPDTQYF. In DNA, the CDR3 is TGTGCCAGCAGCCAGAATATGCCAGATACGCAGTATTTT.

J is TRBJ2-1 and V is TRBV10-3; D remains ambiguous. Deletions cut 0 bases from V and 10 bases from J, with 10 bases between. Germline CDR1 and CDR2: ENHRY and SYGVKD. The CDR3 totals 13 residues. This chain's CDR3 is CAISESTDREQFF. CDR3 bases: TGTGCCATCAGTGAGTCGACGGATAGAGAGCAGTTCTTC.

This clone was observed a few times. This sequence joins TRBV24-1 and TRBJ2-2, with D perhaps TRBD1 (6 bases). Germline lookup yields CDR1 KGHDR and CDR2 SFDVKD. V was pared by 4 bases and J by 2 bases, with 13 bases between. This CDR3 region has 16 residues. The CDR3 is CATSDPGHFNTGELFF. CDR3 nucleotide sequence: TGTGCCACCAGTGACCCGGGACATTTTAACACCGGGGAGCTGTTTTTT.

This sequence joins TRBV2 and TRBJ2-4; D unresolved. CDR3 length equals 16 residues. Germline V gives CDR1 SNHLY, CDR2 FYNNEI. The germline V and J ends were trimmed by 3 bases and 0 bases, with 12 bases remaining between them. Here the CDR3 reads CASSDRQTLAKNIQYF. In DNA, the CDR3 is TGTGCCAGCAGTGATCGGCAGACCCTAGCCAAAAACATTCAGTACTTC.

The chain couples TRBV5-4 to TRBJ1-1; no clear D gene. The CDR3 consists of 13 residues. In germline, CDR1 is SGHNT, CDR2 YYREEE (reference sequence). V shed 3 bases and J shed 5 bases, with 11 bases lying between them. This CDR3 reads CASSWVDGTEAFF. In DNA, the CDR3 is TGTGCCAGCAGCTGGGTTGATGGGACTGAAGCTTTCTTT.

The rearrangement joins TRBV5-1 to TRBJ2-7; 8 bases align to TRBD1. V shed 1 base and J 3 bases; nucleotides not matched to a gene: 6. CDR1 is SGHRS, CDR2 YFSETQ, per germline. This CDR3 spans 15 amino acids. The CDR3 is CASSLSWTGNYEQYV. Here the CDR3 DNA reads TGCGCCAGCAGCTTGTCGTGGACAGGGAACTACGAGCAGTACGTC.

This clone was counted only a few times. This sequence joins TRBV19 and TRBJ2-7; TRBD2 matches at 8 bases. CDR3 length: 12 residues. The trim removed 6 bases at V and 2 bases at J, leaving 0 bases unmatched. Germline assignment: CDR1 LNHDA and CDR2 SQIVND (reference sequence). The chain's CDR3 is CASRRGAYEQYV. For the CDR3, the DNA is TGTGCCAGTAGGCGGGGGGCCTACGAGCAGTACGTC.

The chain combines TRBV30 with TRBJ1-5; D ambiguous. With 1 base removed from V and 1 base from J, the gap between germline ends came to 5 bases. The V gene's germline CDR1 is GTSNPN and CDR2 SVGIG (reference sequence). This CDR3 is 13 amino acids long. The DNA of the CDR3 is TGTGCCTGGAGTGCGGACAGCAATCAGCCCCAGCATTTT. Protein product: CAWSADSNQPQHF.

The gene calls are TRBV5-1 and TRBJ1-1, with 7 bases identical to TRBD1. Germline CDR1 and CDR2: SGHRS and YFSETQ. CDR3 length equals 15 residues. After removal of 7 bases from V and 5 bases from J, the junction contained 14 bases not matched to a gene. The CDR3 spells CASRGGPEAGTEAFF. CDR3 nucleotides: TGCGCCAGCCGAGGGGGCCCAGAGGCGGGAACTGAAGCTTTCTTT.

The genes are TRBV7-9 and TRBJ2-5; D unresolved. Trimming took 2 bases from V and 0 from J, leaving 13 bases between them. This CDR3 spans 16 amino acids. Germline assignment: CDR1 SEHNR and CDR2 FQNEAQ (reference sequence). The chain's CDR3 is CASSLWWTEYQETQYF. CDR3 nucleotides: TGTGCCAGCAGCTTATGGTGGACCGAGTACCAAGAGACCCAGTACTTC. Full variable domain (remainder filled in from reference TRBV7-9 and TRBJ2-5): DTGVSQNPRHKITKRGQNVTFRCDPISEHNRLYWYRQTLGQGPEFLTYFQNEAQLEKSRLLSDRFSAERPKGSFSTLEIQRTEQGDSAMYLCASSLWWTEYQETQYFGPGTRLLVL.

The V call is TRBV5-4, the J call TRBJ2-2, with D unclear. The germline CDR1 and CDR2 sequences are SGHNT and YYREEE (reference sequence). The CDR3 is 15 amino acids. V shed 7 bases and J shed 4 bases, with 17 bases lying between them. The CDR3 loop is CASSSAELSTGELFF. The CDR3 bases are TGTGCCAGCTCCTCGGCGGAGTTGAGCACCGGGGAGCTGTTTTTT.

This clone came up a few times. The DNA of the CDR3 is TGTGCCAGCAGCTTACGACGGGGGAACCACAATGAGCAGTTCTTC. This encodes CASSLRRGNHNEQFF. The chain employs TRBV7-2 and TRBJ2-1, with D possibly matching TRBD2 (6 bases). The CDR3 contains 15 residues. The V end lost 2 bases, the J end lost 5 bases, and 13 bases lay between the germline ends. CDR1 and CDR2 (germline): SGHTA, FQGNSA.

This chain links TRBV7-8 with TRBJ2-1; D call uncertain. With 4 bases removed from V and 9 bases from J, the gap between germline ends came to 13 bases. CDR1 is SGHVS and CDR2 is FQNEAQ in the germline V gene. The CDR3 has 13 amino acids. The CDR3 DNA reads as TGTGCCAGCAGCTCGATACGGACGGTTGAGCAGTTCTTC. It specifies CASSSIRTVEQFF. The full variable domain, rest sourced from reference TRBV7-8 and TRBJ2-1, is GAGVSQSPRYKVAKRGQDVALRCDPISGHVSLFWYQQALGQGPEFLTYFQNEAQLDKSGLPSDRFFAERPEGSVSTLKIQRTQQEDSAVYLCASSSIRTVEQFFGPGTRLTVL.

The chain couples TRBV6-5 to TRBJ1-1; no definite D call. Germline CDR1 and CDR2: MNHEY and SVGAGI. Between the trimmed V and J ends, which lost 8 bases and 2 bases, there was a span of 12 bases. The CDR3 is 13 residues long. As DNA, the CDR3 is TGTGCCAGCGGGAGGGTGGGAAACACTGAAGCTTTCTTT. This encodes CASGRVGNTEAFF.

This clone has more than one count but fewer than ten. V gene TRBV7-2 combines with J gene TRBJ1-2; D not certain. CDR1 is SGHTA and CDR2 is FQGNSA in the germline V gene. V was cut by 5 bases and J by 2 bases, with 12 bases left in between. This CDR3 region has 14 residues. CDR3 nucleotides: TGTGCCAGCAGCCTAGGAAGATCCAACTATGGCTACACCTTC. Encoded protein: CASSLGRSNYGYTF.

The CDR3 DNA reads TGTGCCAGCAGTCGGGAACAGAACACCGGGGAGCTGTTTTTT. This sequence encodes CASSREQNTGELFF. This sequence joins TRBV6-4 and TRBJ2-2; maybe TRBD2 (5 bases). V was clipped by 5 bases and J by 1 base, with 8 bases between them. Germline values: CDR1 MRHNA, CDR2 SNTAGT. CDR3 length: 14 amino acids.

This chain connects TRBV18 to TRBJ2-3; D gene ambiguous. Germline V gene lookup returns CDR1 KGHSH and CDR2 LQKENI. V gave up 0 bases and J gave up 4 bases, with 8 bases separating them. CDR3 size: 14 residues. The CDR3 DNA follows: TGTGCCAGCTCACCACCACATGAGCCAGATACGCAGTATTTT. It translates to CASSPPHEPDTQYF.

The J gene is TRBJ2-3, the V gene TRBV5-1; D remains ambiguous. Germline loops: CDR1 SGHRS, CDR2 YFSETQ. The V end lost 0 bases, the J end lost 3 bases, and 11 bases lay between the germline ends. The CDR3 loop spans 15 amino acids. In DNA, the CDR3 is TGCGCCAGCAGCTTGGGTGGGTTAGGAACAGATACGCAGTATTTT. This encodes CASSLGGLGTDTQYF.